These T cell receptor beta chains were read from a single sample in a study of blood T cell repertoires in COVID-19. Libraries were prepared by immunoSEQ multiplex PCR; TCRdb keeps only in-frame clonotypes and omits some of them. The sample carries 90,000 to 120,000 clones, roughly 83% recorded once. Material: peripheral blood. These receptors were obtained from an elderly woman with active or convalescent COVID-19. Each CDR3 is given with its conserved first and last residue. The D gene is left open where the match is weak. Clone size is given for some rows only: seen once, a few or many times, or a class if the clone is expanded.

D gene,clone size,J gene,V gene,CDR3 DNA,CDR3 protein
-,many,TRBJ1-1,TRBV3-1/TRBV3-2,TGTGCCAGCAGCCAAGGAAGGGGGACTGAAGCTTTCTTT,CASSQGRGTEAFF
TRBD1,-,TRBJ1-4,TRBV5-1,TGCGCCAGCAGTTCCCAGGGGGACAGAAATGAAAAACTGTTTTTT,CASSSQGDRNEKLFF
TRBD2,-,TRBJ2-5,TRBV9,TGTGCCAGCAGCGTAGTTGGGACTAGCGGATTAGAGACCCAGTACTTC,CASSVVGTSGLETQYF
TRBD2,-,TRBJ2-7,TRBV18,TGTGCCAGCTCACCTGCTGGGGGGGTGGGGGCCTACGAGCAGTACTTC,CASSPAGGVGAYEQYF
TRBD1,-,TRBJ2-5,TRBV11-1,TGTGCCAGCATCCCGGGACAGGGGATACAAGAGACCCAGTACTTC,CASIPGQGIQETQYF
TRBD2,-,TRBJ2-1,TRBV5-8,TGTGCCAGCAGCTCCGGACTAGCCGTGAACTACAATGAGCAGTTCTTC,CASSSGLAVNYNEQFF
TRBD1,-,TRBJ1-1,TRBV18,TGTGCCAGCTCACCACCCGGGACAGCCCCGAACACTGAAGCTTTCTTT,CASSPPGTAPNTEAFF
-,-,TRBJ1-1,TRBV7-9,TGTGCCAGCAGCTTGGACAGTGAAGCTTTCTTT,CASSLDSEAFF
TRBD1,-,TRBJ1-1,TRBV28,TGTGCCAGCAGTTTAGGGGACAGCGCATTGACTGAAGCTTTCTTT,CASSLGDSALTEAFF
TRBD2,-,TRBJ2-2,TRBV4-2,TGTGCCAGCAGCGCTGGGACTAGCGGGGGGCGGGGCGGGGAGCTGTTTTTT,CASSAGTSGGRGGELFF
-,-,TRBJ1-1,TRBV29-1,TGCAGCGTTGTGAACTTCACGAACACTGAAGCTTTCTTT,CSVVNFTNTEAFF
TRBD1,-,TRBJ2-6,TRBV27,TGTGCCAGCAGTTTATTTGACAGGGGCCTCTCTGGGGCCAACGTCCTGACTTTC,CASSLFDRGLSGANVLTF
-,-,TRBJ2-1,TRBV5-4,TGTGCCAGCAGCCCGGGACAAGGCAGGGGGGACCACAATGAGCAGTTCTTC,CASSPGQGRGDHNEQFF
TRBD2,-,TRBJ2-2,TRBV6-6,TGTGCCAGCAGGACCGGGGGGACGAACACCGGGGAGCTGTTTTTT,CASRTGGTNTGELFF
-,-,TRBJ1-6,TRBV7-2,TGTGCCAGCAGCTTAGGATCGGGTTCACCCCTCCACTTT,CASSLGSGSPLHF
TRBD1,-,TRBJ1-5,TRBV7-2,TGTGCCAGCAGCTACGGGACCGGGACAGGGAAATATAGCAATCAGCCCCAGCATTTT,CASSYGTGTGKYSNQPQHF
-,-,TRBJ2-7,TRBV23-1,TGCGCCAGCAGTCAATCGGGGCTCCACTCCTACGAGCAGTACTTC,CASSQSGLHSYEQYF
-,-,TRBJ1-2,TRBV27,TGTGCCAGCAGTCCACCGCGGGGGGCCAGGGACTATGGCTACACCTTC,CASSPPRGARDYGYTF
TRBD1,-,TRBJ1-1,TRBV7-2,TGTGCCAGCAGCCGGACAGGACGGAACACTGAAGCTTTCTTT,CASSRTGRNTEAFF
-,-,TRBJ1-3,TRBV11-2,TGTGCCAGCAGCGTAGTGGGAGGAACAGGTGGAAACACCATATATTTT,CASSVVGGTGGNTIYF
TRBD2,once,TRBJ2-5,TRBV7-2,TGTGCCAGCAGTCGTAGCGGGACGCGAGAGACCCAGTACTTC,CASSRSGTRETQYF
TRBD2,-,TRBJ2-1,TRBV29-1,TGCAGCGTTGAGGTTTCTAGCGGGGGAGTTTTCTCCTACAATGAGCAGTTCTTC,CSVEVSSGGVFSYNEQFF
-,-,TRBJ1-5,TRBV6-6,TGTGCCAGCAGGGAGACGGTGATCAATCAGCCCCAGCATTTT,CASRETVINQPQHF
TRBD1,-,TRBJ1-1,TRBV19,TGTGCCAGTAGTATAACCCAGGGACAGGCACAAGCTTTCTTT,CASSITQGQAQAFF
TRBD1,-,TRBJ1-2,TRBV5-1,TGCGCCAGCAGCCCTATGGACAGGGAAGGCTACACCTTC,CASSPMDREGYTF
TRBD1,-,TRBJ1-2,TRBV7-6,TGTGCCAGCAGCTTAGCCGACAGGGTCGACGGCTACACCTTC,CASSLADRVDGYTF
TRBD2,-,TRBJ2-3,TRBV7-3,TGTGCCAGCAGCTTAGGTGGTAGCGGGTCCGGGGATACGCAGTATTTT,CASSLGGSGSGDTQYF
-,-,TRBJ2-1,TRBV6-5,TGTGCCAGCAGTTACAAGACTCCGGCGAGCTACAATGAGCAGTTCTTC,CASSYKTPASYNEQFF
-,-,TRBJ2-3,TRBV6-6,TGTGCCAGCAGTTACTCCGGCGGGACAGATACGCAGTATTTT,CASSYSGGTDTQYF
TRBD1,-,TRBJ1-6,TRBV5-8,TGTGCCAGCAGCCGTAGGACAGGGAATAATTCACCCCTCCACTTT,CASSRRTGNNSPLHF
-,-,TRBJ1-6,TRBV6-5,TGTGCCAGCAACGATCAGGGGCGAGGATCACCCCTCCACTTT,CASNDQGRGSPLHF
-,once,TRBJ2-2,TRBV13,TGTGCCAGCAGCTTGTTACCCAAGCTCACCGGGGAGCTGTTTTTT,CASSLLPKLTGELFF
TRBD2,-,TRBJ2-5,TRBV11-2,TGTGCCAGCAGCGCCGGGACTAGCGGGGAACAAGAGACCCAGTACTTC,CASSAGTSGEQETQYF
-,-,TRBJ1-4,TRBV7-9,TGTGCCAGCAGCCCTACGACAGGTCCTGAAAAACTGTTTTTT,CASSPTTGPEKLFF
-,-,TRBJ1-6,TRBV5-1,TGCGCCAGCAGCTACACAGGGAATGATTCACCCCTCCACTTT,CASSYTGNDSPLHF
TRBD1,-,TRBJ1-3,TRBV15,TGTGCCACCAGCAGAGCTGCAGGGGGGAGCACCATATATTTT,CATSRAAGGSTIYF
-,-,TRBJ1-5,TRBV19,TGTGCCAGTAGTATTGCAGGAACCCAGCCCCAGCATTTT,CASSIAGTQPQHF
-,-,TRBJ2-7,TRBV7-2,TGTGCCAGCTCCTCAGAGCCTAGCGACGAGCAGTACTTC,CASSSEPSDEQYF
TRBD1,-,TRBJ2-7,TRBV7-2,TGTGCCAGCAGCTACGACAGGGGACTTGGCGAGCAGTACTTC,CASSYDRGLGEQYF
-,-,TRBJ1-5,TRBV19,TGTGCCAGTAGTACTAACGGACAGTTCAGTCAGCCCCAGCATTTT,CASSTNGQFSQPQHF
-,-,TRBJ1-2,TRBV27,TGTGCCAGCAGGGGGTCCGGGGGATTCCCCTATGGCTACACCTTC,CASRGSGGFPYGYTF
TRBD2,-,TRBJ2-5,TRBV19,TGTGCCAGTAGTATCAGCGGGAGGGCAGCCCAGTACTTC,CASSISGRAAQYF
-,-,TRBJ1-1,TRBV5-1,TGCGCCAGCAGCTTGGACCCGGGGGCTGAAGCTTTCTTT,CASSLDPGAEAFF
-,-,TRBJ1-3,TRBV9,TGTGCCAGCAGCGTAGACATCAATCCGTACTCTGGAAACACCATATATTTT,CASSVDINPYSGNTIYF
TRBD1,-,TRBJ2-1,TRBV5-1,TGCGCCAGCAGCGACACAGGGGGTGTAAATGAGCAGTTCTTC,CASSDTGGVNEQFF
TRBD1,-,TRBJ1-4,TRBV14,TGTGCCAGCAGCCAAGGAGGGGACAGGGGGGGTGAAAAACTGTTTTTT,CASSQGGDRGGEKLFF
-,-,TRBJ1-2,TRBV7-9,TGTGCCAGCAGCTTAGGGGCTATGGACTACACCTTC,CASSLGAMDYTF
TRBD1,once,TRBJ2-1,TRBV30,TGTGCCTGGAGTCCCGGGACAGGGGGCTTCAATGAGCAGTTCTTC,CAWSPGTGGFNEQFF
-,-,TRBJ2-2,TRBV10-3,TGTGCCATCAGCATGACTAGAAGCCCCGGGGAGCTGTTTTTT,CAISMTRSPGELFF
TRBD1,few,TRBJ1-5,TRBV10-3,TGTGCCATCAGTGAGGGGACAGGGGTTCAGCCCCAGCATTTT,CAISEGTGVQPQHF
TRBD1,-,TRBJ2-5,TRBV10-3,TGTGCCATCAGTATAGGACAGGGAAGAGAGACCCAGTACTTC,CAISIGQGRETQYF
TRBD1,-,TRBJ1-2,TRBV9,TGTGCCAGCAGCGCCCGAGGACAGGGAAACTATGGCTACACCTTC,CASSARGQGNYGYTF
TRBD2,-,TRBJ2-1,TRBV9,TGTGCCAGCAGCGTAGGCGGGAGGGACAATGAGCAGTTCTTC,CASSVGGRDNEQFF
TRBD1,-,TRBJ1-5,TRBV28,TGTGCCAGCAGGGAGTCCGGGACAGGGAATCAGCCCCAGCATTTT,CASRESGTGNQPQHF
TRBD1,-,TRBJ2-2,TRBV27,TGTGCCAGCAGTCCTAGGACGGGACAGAGATACACCGGGGAGCTGTTTTTT,CASSPRTGQRYTGELFF